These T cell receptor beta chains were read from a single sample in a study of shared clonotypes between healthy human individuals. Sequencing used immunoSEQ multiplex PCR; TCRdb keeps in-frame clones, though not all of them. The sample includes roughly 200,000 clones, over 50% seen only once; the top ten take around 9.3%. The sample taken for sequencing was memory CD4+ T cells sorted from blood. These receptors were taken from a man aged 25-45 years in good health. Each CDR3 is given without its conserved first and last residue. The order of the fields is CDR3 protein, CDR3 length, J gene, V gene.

ASSEQGAGQPQH	12	TRBJ1-5	TRBV19
ASSLVAGLRGETQY	14	TRBJ2-5	TRBV7-8
ASSSGTGYDNEQF	13	TRBJ2-1	TRBV7-2
ASSYGGSAQY	10	TRBJ2-5	TRBV6-5
ASSKRTNYGYT	11	TRBJ1-2	TRBV5-4
ASSSTTGQGLSNQPQH	16	TRBJ1-5	TRBV7-9
ASSLSSGDYNEQF	13	TRBJ2-1	TRBV18
ATARAPSSYEQY	12	TRBJ2-7	TRBV6-5
ASSQRDRNSGANVLT	15	TRBJ2-6	TRBV18
ASSQEGNRPSGANVLT	16	TRBJ2-6	TRBV4-3
ASKSSNTGELF	11	TRBJ2-2	TRBV6-6
ASSQDGPGQGGQPQH	15	TRBJ1-5	TRBV4-3
ASSRSGLAGEGTGELF	16	TRBJ2-2	TRBV7-9
ASSRTGGAYLAGELF	15	TRBJ2-2	TRBV7-3
ASSLAGIGHGYT	12	TRBJ1-2	TRBV11-3
ASSLVGGSNTGELF	14	TRBJ2-2	TRBV5-1
ASSQEARGARAGNTIY	16	TRBJ1-3	TRBV4-1
ASSLMNQPQH	10	TRBJ1-5	TRBV7-8
ASSPGRDLYGYT	12	TRBJ1-2	TRBV18
ASSLNSETEAF	11	TRBJ1-1	TRBV19
AISEGTEMNTEAF	13	TRBJ1-1	TRBV10-3
ASSLSPTSGYNEQF	14	TRBJ2-1	TRBV7-2
ASGGLVAF	8	TRBJ1-1	TRBV28
ASGRLAGGRPTEQY	14	TRBJ2-7	TRBV27
AAGGHADTQY	10	TRBJ2-3	TRBV30
ASSLAGGVSQPQH	13	TRBJ1-5	TRBV7-8
ASSVMVAGGLYEQF	14	TRBJ2-1	TRBV9
ASTVSGRATEAF	12	TRBJ1-1	TRBV6-1
ASEPKAPRDHANYGYT	16	TRBJ1-2	TRBV25-1
ASSPLGVPYAEQY	13	TRBJ2-7	TRBV18
SAGLGPEQY	9	TRBJ2-7	TRBV20-1
ASSLAGLNTQY	11	TRBJ2-3	TRBV11-3
ASSTGQGGETQY	12	TRBJ2-5	TRBV5-6
ASSTKETQY	9	TRBJ2-5	TRBV18
ASSLTRDEQF	10	TRBJ2-1	TRBV7-2
ASSLRDNQPQH	11	TRBJ1-5	TRBV11-2
ASSADRVAGANVLT	14	TRBJ2-6	TRBV2
ASSSEQGAYGYT	12	TRBJ1-2	TRBV7-9
ASSPRQGLETQY	12	TRBJ2-5	TRBV5-4
ASSLGGTSEQY	11	TRBJ2-7	TRBV7-2
ASSFGGSRYNEQF	13	TRBJ2-1	TRBV27
ASSLEDGGRNEQF	13	TRBJ2-1	TRBV7-9
ASSYKENQPQH	11	TRBJ1-5	TRBV6-5
ASSLAGVGEQY	11	TRBJ2-7	TRBV11-3
ASSVGTASQETQY	13	TRBJ2-5	TRBV9
ASSVVDIDTEAF	12	TRBJ1-1	TRBV9
ASSVTPGQGARFTEAF	16	TRBJ1-1	TRBV7-8
ASRGTGEGGYT	11	TRBJ1-2	TRBV6-1
ASSLPGLTDTQY	12	TRBJ2-3	TRBV11-3
ASSLQGNQPQH	11	TRBJ1-5	TRBV5-6
ASSMIAGGPTGELF	14	TRBJ2-2	TRBV19
ASSLMGLDTQY	11	TRBJ2-3	TRBV7-7
ASSTQGAWSYGYT	13	TRBJ1-2	TRBV5-6
ASSESPTATQETQY	14	TRBJ2-5	TRBV6-1
ASSPGGAAAYNEQF	14	TRBJ2-1	TRBV7-2